One sample yielded the 9 T cell receptor beta chains listed below, sequenced in a study of blood T cells in healthy people across ages. Together with a sample-barcoded 5' primer, a J-beta primer mix was included in a second PCR lasting about 6 to 11 cycles. MiXCR was run by TCRdb on the 5' RACE reads, yielding one entry per CDR3 protein. Of approximately 1.5 million distinct CDR3 sequences detected, roughly 43% appear once; the ten largest clones hold about 3.8%. Material for sequencing was blood. The receptor source for this set is a woman aged 18-29 years in good health.

This clonotype was seen more than once but under ten times. The chain employs TRBV9 and TRBJ2-3; D is ambiguous. Trimming pared 0 bases from V and 2 bases from J, leaving 7 bases between. CDR1 is SGDLS, CDR2 YYNGEE, per germline. This CDR3 is built from 14 residues. The CDR3 spells CASSVAYYTDTQYF. DNA for the CDR3: TGTGCCAGCAGCGTAGCGTATTACACAGATACGCAGTATTTT.

The CDR3 nucleotides are TGTGCCAGCAGCCCGGGCGTGGGAAAACTGTTTTTT. This codes for CASSPGVGKLFF. The J gene is TRBJ1-4, the V gene TRBV7-2; D unresolved. This CDR3 region has 12 residues. The V end lost 5 bases, the J end lost 10 bases, and 11 bases lay between the germline ends. Germline V gene lookup returns CDR1 SGHTA and CDR2 FQGNSA.

This clonotype was detected only once. V gene TRBV20-1 combines with J gene TRBJ1-2; D unresolved. CDR3 length equals 14 residues. The germline V gene encodes CDR1 DFQATT and CDR2 SNEGSKA (reference sequence). V lost 1 base, J lost 8 bases, and 17 bases lay in between. CDR3 in amino acids: CSARAGSRSRGYTF. CDR3 bases: TGCAGTGCTAGAGCCGGGAGTCGGAGCCGGGGCTACACCTTC.

CDR3 sequence (DNA): TGTGCCAGCAGCCTCGGGCTAGCGGGTTTTAGCTCCTACAATGAGCAGTTCTTC. Translation gives CASSLGLAGFSSYNEQFF. The chain uses TRBV6-2 or TRBV6-3 and TRBJ2-1; 8 nucleotides align to TRBD2. The CDR3 consists of 18 residues. Germline lookup yields CDR1 MNHEY and CDR2 SVGEGT. The V gene end was trimmed by 6 bases and the J gene end by 0 bases; junction bases not matched to a gene: 13.

This clonotype was seen a handful of times. The V and J genes are TRBV28 and TRBJ1-2, with 8 bases aligning to TRBD1. The J segment lost 2 bases and the V segment lost 4 bases, leaving 6 bases of the junction unmatched. CDR1 is MDHEN, CDR2 SYDVKM, per germline. This CDR3 has 15 amino acids. In DNA form, the CDR3 reads TGTGCCAGCAGTTCGACAGGGGCCGAGAACTATGGCTACACCTTC. Its protein is CASSSTGAENYGYTF.

The chain couples TRBV9 to TRBJ2-3; D remains ambiguous. CDR1 is SGDLS and CDR2 is YYNGEE in the germline V gene. V lost 7 bases and J lost 0, with 15 bases in between. This CDR3 spans 15 amino acids. The CDR3 coding sequence is TGTGCCAGCGACTCTGGAGACACCAGCACAGATACGCAGTATTTT. As protein: CASDSGDTSTDTQYF.

The V and J genes are TRBV7-9 and TRBJ2-1; D gene ambiguous. The CDR3 spans 13 residues. The germline V gene encodes CDR1 SEHNR and CDR2 FQNEAQ (reference sequence). Trimming shortened V by 7 bases and J by 6 bases, and 13 bases separated the two germline ends. This chain's CDR3 is CASKLLNPNEQFF. In nucleotides, the CDR3 is TGTGCCAGCAAGCTTCTTAATCCCAATGAGCAGTTCTTC. The full variable domain, with the rest looked up from reference TRBV7-9 and TRBJ2-1, is DTGVSQNPRHKITKRGQNVTFRCDPISEHNRLYWYRQTLGQGPEFLTYFQNEAQLEKSRLLSDRFSAERPKGSFSTLEIQRTEQGDSAMYLCASKLLNPNEQFFGPGTRLTVL.

The chain links TRBV7-2 to TRBJ2-4; D is possibly TRBD1 (5 bases). The CDR3 sequence is 17 residues long. In germline, CDR1 is SGHTA, CDR2 FQGNSA. Trimming took off 5 bases at V and 3 bases at J, with 20 bases between the two ends. The CDR3 DNA is TGTGCCAGCAGCAAAAAGCCAGGGCTGTTGGGCAAAAACATTCAGTACTTC. It codes for CASSKKPGLLGKNIQYF.

This clonotype showed up just once. The chain combines TRBV12-3 or TRBV12-4 with TRBJ2-5; perhaps TRBD1 as D (5 bases). Trimming cost V 7 bases and J 0 bases, with 15 bases left between them. The CDR3 length is 15 residues. CDR3 coding DNA: TGTGCCAGCACCGCCGGCCCAGGGAACCAAGAGACCCAGTACTTC. Protein product: CASTAGPGNQETQYF.